The 4 T cell receptor beta chains in this list originate from one sample, sequenced in a study of cytomegalovirus exposure and HLA in healthy donors (dated by TCRdb to the late 2010s). Library preparation was by the immunoSEQ multiplex PCR assay. The table was pulled from immuneACCESS by TCRdb, which kept in-frame rearrangements only. Such tables lose some clones; where checked, under half of the loss comes from unresolved V genes, and the rest has no known cause. Recorded for this sample are 65,000 to 75,000 clones; nearly 96% of them occurred a single time. The ten largest clones take up roughly 4.3% of the sample. Sequencing was carried out using PBMCs. The receptors derive from a woman aged 18-29 years in good health and CMV-seropositive.

This clone was detected once. The V call is TRBV5-1, the J call TRBJ2-2; D is possibly TRBD1 (5 bases). The V end lost 0 bases, the J end lost 0 bases, and 9 bases lay between the germline ends. CDR1 and CDR2 (germline): SGHRS, YFSETQ. The CDR3 is made up of 16 amino acids. CDR3 DNA: TGCGCCAGCAGCTTGGTGGGGCTTCCGAACACCGGGGAGCTGTTTTTT. Protein: CASSLVGLPNTGELFF.

This chain links TRBV4-1 with TRBJ2-7, with 7 bases identical to TRBD1. The V gene end was trimmed by 1 base and the J gene end by 0 bases; junction bases not matched to a gene: 0. This CDR3 is built from 14 residues. Germline V lookup: CDR1 MGHRA, CDR2 YSYEKL. CDR3 nucleotide sequence: TGCGCCAGCAGCCAAGGGGACAGCTCCTACGAGCAGTACTTC. This encodes CASSQGDSSYEQYF.

Only one count was recorded for this clone. This chain connects TRBV11-2 to TRBJ2-7; 12 bases are a match to TRBD1. Germline CDR1 and CDR2: SGHAT and FQNNGV. The CDR3 length is 18 residues. The J segment lost 1 base and the V segment lost 5 bases, leaving 12 bases of the junction unmatched. CDR3 coding DNA: TGTGCCAGCAGCCCAGGGGTGGGACAGGGGGCGCGATCCTACGAGCAGTACTTC. Encoded protein: CASSPGVGQGARSYEQYF.

V usage is TRBV7-8 and J usage is TRBJ1-5; D remains unclear. Germline CDR1 reads SGHVS; CDR2 reads FQNEAQ. Deletions cut 2 bases from V and 1 base from J, with 9 bases between. CDR3 length: 15 residues. CDR3 amino acids: CASSLYEGSNQPQHF. CDR3 in DNA: TGTGCCAGCAGCTTATATGAGGGAAGCAATCAGCCCCAGCATTTT.